Described below is a single T cell receptor (beta chain) sequence and its context. Its specific antigen is unknown. One base away there is no much larger clone; base qualities are not given. The source of the sample is a study of CD8 T cells in ankylosing spondylitis (dated by TCRdb to about 2017). About the investigation overall: The study profiled T cell receptor beta repertoires in healthy donors and ankylosing spondylitis patients to find disease-linked TCR variants. The full study cohort was made up of approximately 24 ankylosing spondylitis patients and roughly 100 healthy donors. Samples of peripheral blood were taken, and for ankylosing spondylitis patients, synovial fluid was collected as well.

Instrument on record: Illumina HiSeq 2500. TCR beta libraries were prepared by quantitative 5'-RACE with molecular barcodes. On the authors' methods: Disease-linked TCR variants were identified with a new computational method built on a probabilistic model of VDJ rearrangement. Starting from the raw public reads, TCRdb applied fastp trimming at Q25, assembled clones with MiXCR and retained in-frame beta chains. Rows merge per CDR3 protein into single entries with the most common DNA and genes. What appears here as the V and J calls and clone size reflects TCRdb's work, not the paper's. Within this sample are approximately 250,000 distinct CDR3 sequences, with approximately 10% of them counted one time only. Clones ranked in the top ten supply 2.5% to 3% of the sample. V is pared back by 3 bases and J by 1 base, with 10 bases lying between the germline termini. In the germline V gene, CDR1 corresponds to SGHRS and CDR2 to YFSETQ. The CDR3 goes from the cysteine to the phenylalanine over 14 residues. Solely the CDR3 DNA is kept, with 42 bases framed from the first base.

General findings and caveats noted by the study authors: Some of the motif variants had been reported before in the synovial fluid and blood of reactive arthritis patients, a finding that suggests common disease-initiation mechanisms. In peripheral blood, the disease-linked clones were found at relatively low frequencies and had a CD8+ phenotype. Blood from ankylosing spondylitis patients appeared to be characterized by a TCR beta motif made up of fewer than ten highly homologous amino acid variants. The disease-linked clones were reported to be significantly enriched in matched synovial fluid samples from ankylosing spondylitis patients.

The specimen was blood, either unsorted or a sorted T cell fraction (not recorded which). The chain is assembled from TRBV5-1 and TRBJ2-5, with the D gene call left open. The source of this sequence is a male donor with ankylosing spondylitis or in good health (not recorded which). The CDR3 protein is CASSSGPLQETQYF. The DNA sequence reads TGCGCCAGCAGCTCCGGCCCCCTCCAAGAGACCCAGTACTTC.